Here is one T cell receptor beta chain with its context. The same CDR3 also results from other DNA sequences found in this sample. 60 Vbeta and 13 Jbeta primers were used in PCR. Generated by immunoSEQ multiplex PCR, the TCRdb table keeps only in-frame clones and is missing some. Its listing shows 60,000 to 75,000 clones. The data were taken from a study of cytomegalovirus exposure and HLA in healthy donors. The CDR3 contains 14 residues. Germline trimming cut 4 bases from V and 4 bases from J; bases unmatched to any gene: 3. Germline V gives CDR1 SGHRS, CDR2 YFSETQ. The chain carries TRBV5-1 and TRBJ1-1; 11 bases line up with TRBD1. Sequenced material: PBMCs. This TCR came from a woman aged 25 to 45 in good health and CMV-seronegative. The CDR3 sequence: CASSPGQGVTEAFF. The CDR3 DNA is TGCGCCAGCAGCCCGGGACAGGGGGTCACTGAAGCTTTCTTT.